The 29 T cell receptor beta chains below come from one sample, sequenced in a study of T cell responses to AZD1222 COVID-19 vaccine. TCRdb's copy holds only in-frame clones and misses some; the assay was immunoSEQ multiplex PCR. The table lists about 160,000 clones, 88% of them singletons. Sequences were derived from peripheral blood, sampled on day 0 of AZD1222 vaccination. These receptors came from an adult in good health.

The chain is built from TRBV10-3 and TRBJ1-1; D ambiguous. The CDR3 consists of 13 residues. V lost 3 bases and J lost 4, with 9 bases in between. The germline CDR1 and CDR2 sequences are ENHRY and SYGVKD. The CDR3 DNA follows: TGTGCCATCAGTGACTCCTTCGGCACTGAAGCTTTCTTT. This codes for CAISDSFGTEAFF.

The CDR3 bases are TGCGCCAGCAGCCAAGATTGGGCAGTCTACGAGCAGTACTTC. Protein sequence: CASSQDWAVYEQYF. This rearrangement joins TRBV4-3 to TRBJ2-7; D is unresolved. Trimming shortened V by 0 bases and J by 3 bases, and 9 bases separated the two germline ends. The CDR3 spans 14 residues. Germline-derived CDR1 and CDR2 are LGHNA and YSLEER.

The chain has TRBV19 and TRBJ2-7; 9 bases agree with TRBD1. The CDR3 length is 15 residues. Germline V lookup: CDR1 LNHDA, CDR2 SQIVND (reference sequence). V gave up 4 bases and J gave up 5 bases; unmatched junction bases: 9. CDR3 residues: CASSTGQGRRNEQYF. The CDR3 coding sequence is TGTGCCAGTAGTACAGGACAGGGGAGACGTAACGAGCAGTACTTC.

The chain couples TRBV28 to TRBJ1-1, with D possibly being TRBD1 (6 bases). Deletions cut 7 bases from V and 6 bases from J, with 18 bases between. The CDR3 runs 14 residues. Germline values: CDR1 MDHEN, CDR2 SYDVKM. The CDR3 is CASNPYRDYPEAFF. In DNA form, the CDR3 reads TGTGCCAGCAACCCCTACAGGGATTACCCTGAAGCTTTCTTT.

This clone has a handful of counts. CDR3: CASSETGGVGDTEAFF. The CDR3 DNA sequence: TGTGCCAGCAGTGAGACAGGGGGCGTAGGGGACACTGAAGCTTTCTTT. The chain has TRBV5-4 and TRBJ1-1; 10 bases map to TRBD1. V shed 5 bases, J shed 3 bases, and the junction held 10 bases outside the gene matches. The CDR3 is 16 residues long. Germline V lookup: CDR1 SGHNT, CDR2 YYREEE (reference sequence).

V usage is TRBV5-4 and J usage is TRBJ1-1; tentative D call: TRBD1 (5 bases). The V end lost 4 bases, the J end lost 11 bases, and 24 bases lay between the germline ends. The CDR3 totals 15 residues. CDR1 and CDR2 from the germline V gene are SGHNT and YYREEE (reference sequence). This CDR3 reads CASSIAGTPGLGAFF. The CDR3 nucleotides read TGTGCCAGCAGCATAGCCGGGACCCCTGGGTTAGGGGCTTTCTTT.

This sequence joins TRBV6-2 or TRBV6-3 and TRBJ1-3, with TRBD1 matching 8 bases. Germline lookup yields CDR1 MNHEY and CDR2 SVGEGT. V lost 6 bases to trimming and J lost 0 bases; unmatched junction nucleotides: 13. The CDR3 is 18 residues long. Here the CDR3 reads CASSPRGGQANSGNTIYF. The CDR3 DNA reads TGTGCCAGCAGCCCTCGGGGGGGACAGGCTAACTCTGGAAACACCATATATTTT.

The chain couples TRBV3-1 (or the pseudogene TRBV3-2) to TRBJ2-5; D possibly matches TRBD1 or TRBD2 (5 bases each). The CDR3 is 14 amino acids. Germline V gives CDR1 LGHDT, CDR2 YNNKEL (reference sequence). The V end lost 4 bases, the J end lost 4 bases, and 13 bases lay between the germline ends. CDR3 sequence: CASSLQSGAETQYF. The CDR3 bases are TGTGCCAGCAGCCTTCAGTCCGGGGCAGAGACCCAGTACTTC.

The V and J genes are TRBV6-2 or TRBV6-3 and TRBJ2-7; no clear D gene. V was trimmed by 5 bases and J by 0 bases, leaving 5 bases between them. The CDR3 is made up of 12 amino acids. Germline-derived CDR1 and CDR2 are MNHEY and SVGEGT. CDR3: CASSALSYEQYF. In DNA form, the CDR3 reads TGTGCCAGCAGTGCCCTCTCCTACGAGCAGTACTTC.

As DNA, the CDR3 is TGTGCCAGCAGGGTCACGGGGGGCACTGAAGCTTTCTTT. Amino acids: CASRVTGGTEAFF. This chain joins TRBV28 and TRBJ1-1; weak D call: TRBD1 (5 bases). V was cut by 6 bases and J by 4 bases, with 12 bases left in between. CDR1 is MDHEN and CDR2 is SYDVKM in the germline V gene. This CDR3 is built from 13 residues.

The chain recombines TRBV19 with TRBJ1-2, with TRBD1 matching 12 bases. After removal of 4 bases from V and 4 bases from J, the junction contained 4 bases not matched to a gene. Per the germline V gene, CDR1 is LNHDA and CDR2 is SQIVND (reference sequence). The CDR3 is 15 amino acids. The CDR3 nucleotides read TGTGCCAGTAGTACACCGGGACAGGGGGCCTATGGCTACACCTTC. It yields the protein CASSTPGQGAYGYTF.

V is TRBV30 and J is TRBJ2-7; unclear D gene. Deletions cut 4 bases from V and 5 bases from J, with 15 bases between. CDR1 is GTSNPN and CDR2 is SVGIG in the germline V gene (reference sequence). The CDR3 length is 13 residues. CDR3 in DNA: TGTGCCTGGACCCAACCCCTCAGACACGAGCAGTACTTC. Amino acid sequence: CAWTQPLRHEQYF.

The table lists this clone with a count of one. The rearrangement joins TRBV12-3 or TRBV12-4 to TRBJ1-6, with 9 bases aligning to TRBD1. After removal of 8 bases from V and 8 bases from J, the junction contained 4 bases not matched to a gene. The CDR3 totals 13 residues. The CDR3 DNA sequence: TGTGCCAGCTCGGACAGGGGTGATTCACCCCTCCACTTT. Translating gives CASSDRGDSPLHF.

This chain links TRBV4-2 with TRBJ1-2; D gene unclear. This CDR3 has 16 amino acids. Germline CDR1 is LGHNA and CDR2 is YNFKEQ. Trimming removed 0 bases from V and 3 bases from J, with 14 bases in between. The CDR3 DNA reads as TGTGCCAGCAGCCAAGACCCAAGGTCAAGGGACTATGGCTACACCTTC. Translation: CASSQDPRSRDYGYTF.

V and J are TRBV29-1 and TRBJ1-2; D gene unclear. Trimming pared 7 bases from V and 1 base from J, leaving 10 bases between. Germline CDR1 and CDR2: SQVTM and ANQGSEA. The CDR3 covers 12 residues. The CDR3 DNA is TGCAGCGCTGATAGTTATAACTATGGCTACACCTTC. This sequence encodes CSADSYNYGYTF. The whole variable domain, remainder taken from reference TRBV29-1 and TRBJ1-2, is SAVISQKPSRDICQRGTSLTIQCQVDSQVTMMFWYRQQPGQSLTLIATANQGSEATYESGFVIDKFPISRPNLTFSTLTVSNMSPEDSSIYLCSADSYNYGYTFGSGTRLTVV.

This clone was seen more than once but under ten times. This chain joins TRBV4-3 and TRBJ1-1, with TRBD1 matching over 7 bases. The CDR3 is 15 residues long. Unmatched junction bases numbered 6, after V lost 5 bases and J lost 0 bases. Germline V CDR1 and CDR2: LGHNA, YSLEER. The CDR3 reads CASSAGQLMNTEAFF. As DNA, the CDR3 is TGCGCCAGCAGCGCGGGACAGCTTATGAACACTGAAGCTTTCTTT.

The chain uses TRBV27 and TRBJ1-6, with D perhaps TRBD1 (6 bases). Germline CDR1 is MNHEY and CDR2 is SMNVEV (reference sequence). The CDR3 has 16 residues. Trimming removed 1 base at V and 7 bases at J, with 14 bases between. The CDR3 nucleotides read TGTGCCAGCAGTTTATATCCACACAGGGAGAATTCACCCCTCCACTTT. This translates into CASSLYPHRENSPLHF.

The chain employs TRBV2 and TRBJ1-6; D is unclear. The CDR3 is 16 residues long. From germline, CDR1 is SNHLY and CDR2 FYNNEI. The V end lost 2 bases, the J end lost 7 bases, and 15 bases lay between the germline ends. In DNA, the CDR3 is TGTGCCAGCAGTGAATACTCAGGACCGCTAAATTCACCCCTCCACTTT. It codes for CASSEYSGPLNSPLHF.

The chain has TRBV5-8 and TRBJ1-3; D uncertain. The CDR3 totals 12 residues. The ends were cut back, 2 bases at V and 4 bases at J, with 4 bases in the middle. CDR1 SGHTS and CDR2 YDEGEE come from the germline V gene. The CDR3 sequence: CASSFQGNTIYF. The CDR3 region has the DNA TGTGCCAGCAGCTTTCAAGGAAACACCATATATTTT. The complete variable domain, with remaining parts taken from reference TRBV5-8 and TRBJ1-3, reads EAGVTQSPTHLIKTRGQQATLRCSPISGHTSVYWYQQALGLGLQFLLWYDEGEERNRGNFPPRFSGRQFPNYSSELNVNALELEDSALYLCASSFQGNTIYFGEGSWLTVV.

The chain links TRBV2 to TRBJ1-4; D possibly corresponds to TRBD1 (6 bases). V shed 6 bases and J shed 2 bases, with 10 bases lying between them. This CDR3 is 14 amino acids long. The germline CDR1 and CDR2 sequences are SNHLY and FYNNEI. CDR3 loop: CASSPRGTNEKLFF. CDR3 in DNA: TGTGCCAGCAGCCCTAGGGGGACTAATGAAAAACTGTTTTTT. Using reference TRBV2 and TRBJ1-4 for the parts outside the CDR3, the full variable domain is EPEVTQTPSHQVTQMGQEVILRCVPISNHLYFYWYRQILGQKVEFLVSFYNNEISEKSEIFDDQFSVERPDGSNFTLKIRSTKLEDSAMYFCASSPRGTNEKLFFGSGTQLSVL.

The CDR3 reads CASTDPGEKLFF. CDR3 coding DNA: TGTGCCAGCACCGACCCGGGGGAAAAACTGTTTTTT. The V gene is TRBV28, the J gene TRBJ1-4; no reliable D call. This CDR3 spans 12 amino acids. CDR1 and CDR2 (germline): MDHEN, SYDVKM. Trimming took 7 bases from V and 8 from J, leaving 11 bases between them.

V is TRBV10-3 and J is TRBJ1-6, with a tentative D call TRBD1 (5 bases). The CDR3 spans 14 residues. From germline, CDR1 is ENHRY and CDR2 SYGVKD. The germline V and J ends were trimmed by 7 bases and 10 bases, with 17 bases remaining between them. The CDR3 protein is CAITVGGVGSPLHF. The CDR3 coding sequence is TGTGCCATCACCGTTGGGGGGGTCGGGTCACCCCTCCACTTT.

The V gene is TRBV7-9, the J gene TRBJ1-6; no reliable D call. The CDR3 sequence is 17 residues long. In germline, CDR1 is SEHNR, CDR2 FQNEAQ (reference sequence). The V gene lost 2 bases and the J gene lost 1 base, with 12 bases spanning the gap. The CDR3 DNA follows: TGTGCCAGCAGCTTAACTGATAAGGCATCCTATAATTCACCCCTCCACTTT. It translates to CASSLTDKASYNSPLHF.

The rearrangement links TRBV9 to TRBJ2-5; 13 nucleotides match TRBD2. Germline V gene lookup returns CDR1 SGDLS and CDR2 YYNGEE. There are 17 residues in the CDR3. The V gene end was trimmed by 3 bases and the J gene end by 4 bases; junction bases not matched to a gene: 9. The CDR3 reads CASSALAGGQVGETQYF. CDR3 DNA: TGTGCCAGCAGCGCACTAGCGGGGGGGCAGGTAGGAGAGACCCAGTACTTC.

The gene calls are TRBV18 and TRBJ2-7, with D perhaps matching TRBD1 (6 bases). The length of the CDR3 is 14 residues. V gave up 4 bases and J gave up 0 bases, with 10 bases separating them. Germline V gene data show CDR1 as KGHSH and CDR2 as LQKENI. CDR3 coding DNA: TGTGCCAGCTCACTCAAGGACAGCTCCTACGAGCAGTACTTC. It is translated as CASSLKDSSYEQYF.

The chain employs TRBV9 and TRBJ1-2, with D hard to call. Trimming left V 3 bases short and J 2 bases short, with 11 bases between. The CDR3 runs to 14 residues. Germline loops: CDR1 SGDLS, CDR2 YYNGEE. Written as DNA, the CDR3 is TGTGCCAGCAGCGGAAATACAGCCAACTATGGCTACACCTTC. Protein sequence: CASSGNTANYGYTF.

The chain has TRBV12-5 and TRBJ1-2; TRBD1 is a possible D gene (5 bases). Looked up from germline, CDR1 is LGHNT and CDR2 is FRNRAP. Trimming stripped 4 bases from V and 6 bases from J, with 12 bases between. This CDR3 comprises 13 residues. The CDR3 reads CASGSEGFNGYTF. The CDR3 DNA reads as TGTGCTAGTGGTTCTGAGGGGTTTAATGGCTACACCTTC.

This chain links TRBV6-6 with TRBJ1-1; TRBD1 matches 8 bases. The V gene's germline CDR1 is MNHNY and CDR2 SVGAGI (reference sequence). The CDR3 spans 14 residues. V was pared by 6 bases and J by 1 base, with 4 bases of the junction left unmatched. CDR3 sequence (DNA): TGTGCCAGCAGCTTGACAGGGGCGAACACTGAAGCTTTCTTT. This encodes CASSLTGANTEAFF.

The chain recombines TRBV5-4 with TRBJ2-5, with TRBD1 identical over 8 bases. Trimming took 1 base from V and 3 from J; bases not matched to a gene: 2. In germline, CDR1 is SGHNT, CDR2 YYREEE (reference sequence). The CDR3 totals 14 residues. The CDR3 coding sequence is TGTGCCAGCAGCTTGACAGGGGGAAAAGAGACCCAGTACTTC. Translating it yields CASSLTGGKETQYF.